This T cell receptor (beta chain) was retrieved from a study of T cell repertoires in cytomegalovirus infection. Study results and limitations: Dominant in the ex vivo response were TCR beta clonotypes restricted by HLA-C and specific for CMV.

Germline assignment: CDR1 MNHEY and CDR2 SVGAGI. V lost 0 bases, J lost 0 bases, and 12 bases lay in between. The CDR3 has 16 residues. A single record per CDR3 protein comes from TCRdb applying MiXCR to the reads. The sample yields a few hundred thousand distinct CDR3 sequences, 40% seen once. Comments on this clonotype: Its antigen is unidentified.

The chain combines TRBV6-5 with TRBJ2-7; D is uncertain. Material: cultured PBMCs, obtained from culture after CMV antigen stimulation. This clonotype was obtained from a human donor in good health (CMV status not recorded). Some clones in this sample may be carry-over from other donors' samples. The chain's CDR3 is CASSYSVVASSYEQYF. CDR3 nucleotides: TGTGCCAGCAGTTACTCGGTCGTGGCGAGCTCCTACGAGCAGTACTTC.